This is a list of T cell receptor beta chains from one sample in a study of blood T cell repertoires in COVID-19. Using immunoSEQ multiplex PCR, the repertoire was profiled, and TCRdb retains in-frame clones only, with some absent. The sample shows about 100,000 clones, roughly 92% of them seen only once. Material for sequencing was peripheral blood. These receptors came from a man in his fifties with active COVID-19. The CDR3 runs from the conserved cysteine through the conserved F or W. The order of the fields is D gene, clone size, V gene, J gene, CDR3 DNA, CDR3 protein. The D gene is left open where the match is weak. Rows may omit the clone size; those that give it use once, few, many or a size class.

>TRBD2|.|TRBV5-4|TRBJ2-3
TGTGCCAGCAGCGACCGAACTAGCGGGAGCACAGATACGCAGTATTTT
CASSDRTSGSTDTQYF
>TRBD1|.|TRBV29-1|TRBJ2-4
TGCAGCGCCGTGACAGGGGAGGCCAAAAACATTCAGTACTTC
CSAVTGEAKNIQYF
>TRBD1|.|TRBV5-1|TRBJ2-3
TGCGCCAGCAGACGTGGACAGGGGACAGATACGCAGTATTTT
CASRRGQGTDTQYF
>.|.|TRBV18|TRBJ1-5
TGTGCCAGCTCACCTTCGACAGAAAATCAGCCCCAGCATTTT
CASSPSTENQPQHF
>.|few|TRBV5-1|TRBJ1-6
TGCGCCAGCAGCTTGGAGGCAGGCCGAACCCATTCACCCCTCCACTTT
CASSLEAGRTHSPLHF
>.|once|TRBV2|TRBJ2-6
TGTGCCAGCAGTGACCAGGGGAGCACTGGGGCCAACGTCCTGACTTTC
CASSDQGSTGANVLTF
>TRBD1|.|TRBV18|TRBJ1-6
TGTGCCAGCTCTCCCGGGACAGGGAATTCACCCCTCCACTTT
CASSPGTGNSPLHF
>TRBD1|.|TRBV5-6|TRBJ1-1
TGTGCCAGCAGTTCAGGGACAGGGGTCACTGAAGCTTTCTTT
CASSSGTGVTEAFF
>.|.|TRBV21-1|TRBJ2-1
TGTGCCAGCAGCAAACGCCCTAGCGGGGACTACAATGAGCAGTTCTTC
CASSKRPSGDYNEQFF
>.|.|TRBV21-1|TRBJ2-5
TGTGCCAGCAGGCTACTTCCTTTTGGAGGGTCGGACCCCTCCGCGCAACAAGAGACCCAGTACTTC
CASRLLPFGGSDPSAQQETQYF
>TRBD1|.|TRBV29-1|TRBJ2-1
TGCAGCGTCACCCGGACAGGGGGAACAGAGCAGTTCTTC
CSVTRTGGTEQFF
>TRBD1|.|TRBV7-9|TRBJ2-7
TGTGCCAGCAGCCCCTTAGGACAGGGGGCTTACGAGCAGTACTTC
CASSPLGQGAYEQYF
>TRBD1|.|TRBV7-9|TRBJ1-1
TGTGCCAGCAGCTTTCTGACAGGGGGAAACACTGAAGCTTTCTTT
CASSFLTGGNTEAFF
>TRBD2|.|TRBV5-1|TRBJ2-1
TGCGCCAGCAGGGCGCTAGCGGGAGGATCATGGGAGCAGTTCTTC
CASRALAGGSWEQFF
>TRBD1|.|TRBV2|TRBJ1-3
TGTGCCAGCAGGCTCGGGACAGGGGTAAATGGAAACACCATATATTTT
CASRLGTGVNGNTIYF
>.|.|TRBV6-5|TRBJ2-3
TGTGCCAGCAGTACTCAGGGGCGGAGGACAGATACGCAGTATTTT
CASSTQGRRTDTQYF
>.|once|TRBV5-8|TRBJ1-2
TGTGCCAGCAGCCCAATCTATGGCTACACCTTC
CASSPIYGYTF
>.|.|TRBV6-5|TRBJ1-2
TGTGCCAGCACCACCCCGGCGGGTAAAAGAGACTTCTACACCTTC
CASTTPAGKRDFYTF
>.|.|TRBV7-9|TRBJ1-5
TGTGCCAGCAGCTTCTCCCTTCAGCCCCAGCATTTT
CASSFSLQPQHF
>.|.|TRBV6-5|TRBJ2-7
TGTGCCAGCAGACCACCCGGGGGGCGTAAGAACGAGCAGTACTTC
CASRPPGGRKNEQYF
>.|.|TRBV11-2|TRBJ2-2
TGTGCCAGCAGCCTTAAACGACTGGCCAACACCGGGGAGCTGTTTTTT
CASSLKRLANTGELFF
>TRBD2|.|TRBV11-2|TRBJ2-5
TGTGCCAGCAGCTTAGTGTCGGGGGGAGGTCAAGAGACCCAGTACTTC
CASSLVSGGGQETQYF
>TRBD1|.|TRBV6-5|TRBJ1-2
TGTGCCAGCAGTTACGGGGTACAGGGGAAGTTTGGCTACACCTTC
CASSYGVQGKFGYTF
>.|.|TRBV29-1|TRBJ1-2
TGCAGCGCCGCAGATGACTATGGCTACACCTTC
CSAADDYGYTF
>TRBD2|.|TRBV9|TRBJ2-3
TGTGCCAGCAGCGTAGGAGCTAGCGGGAGCTGGGAGCAGTATTTT
CASSVGASGSWEQYF
>.|once|TRBV2|TRBJ2-1
TGTGCCAGCGAGGGGACTTCCACCTCCTACAATGAGCAGTTCTTC
CASEGTSTSYNEQFF
>TRBD2|.|TRBV18|TRBJ2-1
TGTGCCAGCTCACCCGGGGGGGCAGGCAACTACAATGAGCAGTTCTTC
CASSPGGAGNYNEQFF
>TRBD1|.|TRBV5-4|TRBJ2-1
TGTGCCAGCAGCGGACAGGGTTGGACCTACAATGAGCAGTTCTTC
CASSGQGWTYNEQFF
>.|.|TRBV9|TRBJ1-3
TGTGCCAGCAGCGTAGGAGGGGGGGCAAGTGGAAACACCATATATTTT
CASSVGGGASGNTIYF
>.|.|TRBV6-1|TRBJ2-1
TGTGCCAGCAGTGAAGCGGCTAGCGCATCCTACAATGAGCAGTTCTTC
CASSEAASASYNEQFF
>TRBD2|once|TRBV13|TRBJ2-5
TGTGCCAGCTCGGGGAGGGCAGAAGAGACCCAGTACTTC
CASSGRAEETQYF
>.|.|TRBV7-9|TRBJ2-2
TGTGCCAGCACCGCCCCATCCAGGGGCGGCAGGGACACCGGGGAGCTGTTTTTT
CASTAPSRGGRDTGELFF
>.|.|TRBV6-1|TRBJ2-1
TGTGCCAGCAGTGAACGGCGGCAGAATCGTGACAATGAGCAGTTCTTC
CASSERRQNRDNEQFF
>.|.|TRBV6-5|TRBJ1-6
TGTGCCAGCAGTTCCAAACAGAATTCACCCCTCCACTTT
CASSSKQNSPLHF
>TRBD2|.|TRBV19|TRBJ2-3
TGTGCCAGTAGTATATCACGACTAGCCGGAGATACGCAGTATTTT
CASSISRLAGDTQYF
>.|.|TRBV5-1|TRBJ2-5
TGCGCCAGCAGCCATGGACAGCCCCAAGAGACCCAGTACTTC
CASSHGQPQETQYF
>TRBD1|.|TRBV6-6|TRBJ2-7
TGTGCCAGCAGTTCCTCCCCAGGGGGCCACTACGAGCAGTACTTC
CASSSSPGGHYEQYF
>.|.|TRBV27|TRBJ1-1
TGTGCCAGCAGTTCCGTTATGAACACTGAAGCTTTCTTT
CASSSVMNTEAFF
>.|.|TRBV3-1/TRBV3-2|TRBJ2-4
TGTGCCAGCAGCCAAGGTGCGAGAGATTTAGCCAAAAACATTCAGTACTTC
CASSQGARDLAKNIQYF
>TRBD2|.|TRBV19|TRBJ2-2
TGTGCCAGTATTCGGACTAGCGGGATTTCCGGGGAGCTGTTTTTT
CASIRTSGISGELFF
>TRBD2|.|TRBV11-3|TRBJ2-1
TGTGCCAGCAGCCCAGAGTTGCTAGCGGGCCCCAATGAGCAGTTCTTC
CASSPELLAGPNEQFF
>TRBD1|.|TRBV19|TRBJ1-1
TGTGCCAGTAGTCCTCAGGGGGCCCTTTACACTGAAGCTTTCTTT
CASSPQGALYTEAFF
>TRBD1|.|TRBV7-6|TRBJ1-2
TGTGCCAGCAGCCCCCGACAGGGATCTGGCTACACCTTC
CASSPRQGSGYTF
>TRBD1|.|TRBV29-1|TRBJ2-1
TGCAGCGTGGATGCAGGGGGCCTCCGAAATGAGCAGTTCTTC
CSVDAGGLRNEQFF
>TRBD1|.|TRBV4-2|TRBJ2-1
TGTGCCAGCAGCCAAGGCCAGGGGACAGGGGGAATTCATGAGCAGTTCTTC
CASSQGQGTGGIHEQFF